These 7 T cell receptor beta chains came from one sample sequenced in a study of cytomegalovirus exposure and HLA in healthy donors. 13 Jbeta primers and 60 Vbeta primers were used for the PCR. Only in-frame clones appear in the TCRdb table, and some are missing; sequencing was by immunoSEQ multiplex PCR. Among 150,000 to 200,000 clones listed, roughly 73% were seen once. Sequenced sample: PBMCs. These receptor sequences come from a man between 18 and 29 years old in good health and CMV-seropositive.

This chain uses TRBV27 with TRBJ2-1; D possibly corresponds to TRBD1 (5 bases). Trimming took 5 bases from V and 10 from J, leaving 24 bases between them. CDR1 and CDR2 (germline): MNHEY, SMNVEV (reference sequence). The CDR3 length is 16 residues. The CDR3 reads CASSHVSGGNNREQFF. The CDR3 DNA reads TGTGCCAGCAGTCACGTCTCGGGCGGTAACAACAGGGAGCAGTTCTTC.

The chain links TRBV30 to TRBJ2-7; 7 bases are shared with TRBD2. Trimming at V came to 0 bases and at J to 2 bases, leaving 10 bases not matched to a gene. Germline assignment: CDR1 GTSNPN and CDR2 SVGIG (reference sequence). The CDR3 sequence is 16 residues long. CDR3 nucleotides: TGTGCCTGGAGTGTACCTGGAGCGGGGATAACCTACGAGCAGTACTTC. As protein: CAWSVPGAGITYEQYF.

The chain has TRBV30 and TRBJ2-7, with D possibly being TRBD2 (6 bases). The germline V gene has CDR1 GTSNPN and CDR2 SVGIG (reference sequence). The germline V and J ends were trimmed by 3 bases and 3 bases, with 12 bases remaining between them. The CDR3 is 13 amino acids. The CDR3 reads CAWRTRGLYEQYF. As DNA, the CDR3 is TGTGCCTGGAGGACTAGGGGACTCTACGAGCAGTACTTC. The variable domain in full, with the rest retrieved from reference TRBV30 and TRBJ2-7, is SQTIHQWPATLVQPVGSPLSLECTVEGTSNPNLYWYRQAAGRGLQLLFYSVGIGQISSEVPQNLSASRPQDRQFILSSKKLLLSDSGFYLCAWRTRGLYEQYFGPGTRLTVT.

This clone was found a few times. The V call is TRBV27, the J call TRBJ1-2; D is unresolved. The V and J ends lost 2 bases and 1 base respectively, with 23 bases between them. CDR3 length: 19 residues. CDR1 and CDR2 (germline): MNHEY, SMNVEV (reference sequence). CDR3 amino acids: CASSLTGRTRTRFNYGYTF. DNA of the CDR3: TGTGCCAGCAGTTTAACCGGACGAACACGGACTAGATTTAACTATGGCTACACCTTC.

The chain is built from TRBV27 and TRBJ2-7, with 7 bases fitting TRBD1. Looked up from germline, CDR1 is MNHEY and CDR2 is SMNVEV (reference sequence). V shed 5 bases and J 10 bases; nucleotides not matched to a gene: 23. CDR3 length: 17 amino acids. CDR3 loop: CASSTHLTDTEKGAQYF. CDR3 bases: TGTGCCAGCAGTACACACCTTACGGACACCGAAAAGGGGGCCCAGTACTTC.

In this sample, this clone turned up a few times. The V and J genes are TRBV27 and TRBJ2-2, with TRBD1 as a possible D gene (6 bases). Trimming left V 4 bases short and J 5 bases short, with 8 bases between. Germline values: CDR1 MNHEY, CDR2 SMNVEV (reference sequence). The CDR3 loop spans 13 amino acids. This CDR3 is CASSSTGTGELFF. The DNA for the CDR3 is TGTGCCAGCAGTTCCACAGGGACCGGGGAGCTGTTTTTT.

The gene calls are TRBV6-6 and TRBJ1-6; D might be TRBD1 (5 bases). CDR1 and CDR2 (germline): MNHNY, SVGAGI (reference sequence). With 6 bases removed from V and 10 bases from J, the gap between germline ends came to 19 bases. The CDR3 extends over 15 amino acids. CDR3 sequence reads: CASRFEGARRSPLHF. CDR3 sequence (DNA): TGTGCCAGCAGATTCGAAGGGGCCCGAAGGTCACCCCTCCACTTT.